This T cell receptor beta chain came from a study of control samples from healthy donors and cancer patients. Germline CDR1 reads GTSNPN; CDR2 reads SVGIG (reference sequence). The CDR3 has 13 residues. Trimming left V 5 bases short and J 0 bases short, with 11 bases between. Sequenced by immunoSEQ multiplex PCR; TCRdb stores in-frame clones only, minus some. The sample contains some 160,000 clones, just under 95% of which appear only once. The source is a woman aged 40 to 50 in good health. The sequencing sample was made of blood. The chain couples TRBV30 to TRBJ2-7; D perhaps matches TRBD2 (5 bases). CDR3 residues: CAWGFSASYEQYF. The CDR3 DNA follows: TGTGCCTGGGGGTTTAGCGCCTCCTACGAGCAGTACTTC.